The rows below give T cell receptor beta chains drawn from one sample of a study of T cell repertoires in cytomegalovirus infection. These receptors are not linked to any known antigen. TCRdb processed the reads anew with MiXCR; each CDR3 protein has one entry. Here the sample spans approximately 470,000 distinct CDR3 sequences, 42% being singletons. This specimen was cultured PBMCs, taken from culture after CMV antigen stimulation. Receptors originate from a human donor in good health (CMV status not recorded). Some clones in this sample may be carry-over from other donors' samples. Both conserved end residues are part of each CDR3. D genes are given only for firm matches. Rows give clone size only sometimes, using once, few, many, or a class for an expanded clone.

J gene | V gene | D gene | clone size | CDR3 protein | CDR3 DNA
TRBJ2-5 | TRBV20-1 | . | . | CSAAGTVYWETQYF | TGCAGTGCCGCGGGGACGGTTTATTGGGAGACCCAGTACTTC
TRBJ2-3 | TRBV7-2 | TRBD2 | . | CASSLLSGGASTDTQYF | TGTGCCAGCAGCTTACTTAGCGGGGGGGCCTCAACAGATACGCAGTATTTT
TRBJ2-7 | TRBV6-1 | . | few | CASTRGTNEQYF | TGTGCCAGCACCAGGGGGACTAACGAGCAGTACTTC
TRBJ1-1 | TRBV28 | . | . | CASRDSQRRTEAFF | TGTGCCAGCAGGGACAGCCAACGAAGGACTGAAGCTTTCTTT
TRBJ2-1 | TRBV5-1 | . | . | CASANERGEYNEQFF | TGCGCCAGCGCGAATGAAAGGGGGGAATACAATGAGCAGTTCTTC
TRBJ2-7 | TRBV6-1 | . | . | CASSEAKDWYRYEQYF | TGTGCCAGCAGTGAAGCAAAGGACTGGTATCGCTACGAGCAGTACTTC
TRBJ1-6 | TRBV7-2 | . | few | CASSLNPNVNSPLHF | TGTGCCAGCAGCTTAAACCCGAATGTGAATTCACCCCTCCACTTT
TRBJ2-2 | TRBV5-3 | TRBD2 | . | CASSLGLAGPSGTGELFF | TGTGCCAGCAGCTTGGGACTAGCGGGACCGAGTGGTACCGGGGAGCTGTTTTTT
TRBJ1-1 | TRBV27 | . | . | CASSIDSSTEAFF | TGTGCCAGCAGTATTGACAGTAGCACTGAAGCTTTCTTT
TRBJ2-2 | TRBV19 | TRBD2 | . | CASRALAGGDTGELFF | TGTGCCAGTAGAGCCCTCGCGGGAGGGGACACCGGGGAGCTGTTTTTT
TRBJ1-1 | TRBV3-1 | . | . | CASSRNKGGLGAFF | TGTGCCAGCAGCCGAAACAAGGGGGGTCTGGGAGCTTTCTTT
TRBJ2-3 | TRBV6-6 | . | few | CASSRSSPTDTQYF | TGTGCCAGCAGCAGGTCCTCCCCCACAGATACGCAGTATTTT
TRBJ2-7 | TRBV2 | . | once | CASSEFYEQYF | TGTGCCAGCAGTGAATTCTACGAGCAGTACTTC
TRBJ2-5 | TRBV7-2 | . | . | CASSFWEVETQYF | TGTGCCAGCAGCTTCTGGGAGGTGGAGACCCAGTACTTC
TRBJ1-5 | TRBV7-8 | . | many | CASSGRDGNQPQHF | TGTGCCAGCAGCGGGAGAGACGGCAATCAGCCCCAGCATTTT
TRBJ2-3 | TRBV6-1 | TRBD2 | few | CASSALAGGSTQYF | TGTGCCAGCAGTGCTCTAGCGGGGGGTTCTACGCAGTATTTT
TRBJ2-1 | TRBV6-6 | . | . | CASTHRTNEQFF | TGTGCCAGCACCCACCGGACCAATGAGCAGTTCTTC
TRBJ2-2 | TRBV7-2 | . | few | CASSISPGPITGELFF | TGTGCCAGCAGCATCTCCCCGGGACCGATCACCGGGGAGCTGTTTTTT
TRBJ2-2 | TRBV2 | . | . | CASSARGGGTGELFF | TGTGCCAGCAGTGCCCGTGGAGGAGGGACCGGGGAGCTGTTTTTT
TRBJ2-3 | TRBV6-6 | TRBD2 | few | CASTRTSGGFTDTQYF | TGTGCCAGCACCAGGACTAGCGGGGGATTCACAGATACGCAGTATTTT
TRBJ2-3 | TRBV4-1 | TRBD1 | . | CASSHSRGTDTDTQYF | TGTGCCAGCAGCCACTCAAGGGGGACAGATACAGATACGCAGTATTTT
TRBJ2-1 | TRBV4-1 | TRBD1 | once | CASSQPGQGRNEQFF | TGCGCCAGCAGCCAGCCGGGACAGGGAAGAAATGAGCAGTTCTTC
TRBJ2-7 | TRBV7-6 | . | few | CASSSRQVPRFYEQYF | TGTGCCAGCAGCTCCAGACAGGTCCCCCGATTCTACGAGCAGTACTTC
TRBJ1-3 | TRBV6-1 | TRBD1 | . | CASGQDKFASGNTIYF | TGTGCCAGCGGACAGGACAAATTTGCCTCTGGAAACACCATATATTTT
TRBJ2-5 | TRBV7-2 | TRBD1 | few | CASSWRQGAGRYPGQETQYF | TGTGCCAGCAGCTGGAGGCAGGGGGCGGGACGTTATCCTGGCCAAGAGACCCAGTACTTC
TRBJ2-7 | TRBV19 | . | . | CASSSGYKLNYEQYF | TGTGCCAGTAGTTCGGGATATAAATTAAACTACGAGCAGTACTTC
TRBJ2-3 | TRBV6-6 | . | few | CATFRGTDTQYF | TGTGCCACCTTCCGAGGGACAGATACGCAGTATTTT
TRBJ2-7 | TRBV7-2 | TRBD2 | . | CASGLGYSYEQYF | TGTGCCAGCGGACTAGGATACTCCTACGAGCAGTACTTC